Listed below are T cell receptor beta chains from one sample, sequenced in a study of post-analysis software for immune sequencing data. TCRdb itself ran the PCR reads through MiXCR, one entry per CDR3 protein. The data show 600,000 to 750,000 distinct CDR3 sequences, approximately 60% seen once. The specimen was blood. Receptor source: a girl aged 2 to 9 with multiple sclerosis. Each CDR3 is given with its conserved first and last residue. Each record gives: D gene, V gene, clone size, J gene, CDR3 protein, CDR3 DNA. A D gene is named only where the DNA matches it firmly. Clone size is stated in some rows and not others, as once, few, many or a class when expanded.

D gene: TRBD2; V gene: TRBV19; clone size: -; J gene: TRBJ2-1; CDR3 protein: CASSSPTSLYNGQFF; CDR3 DNA: TGTGCCAGTAGTTCACCGACTAGCCTTTACAATGGGCAGTTCTTC
D gene: TRBD1; V gene: TRBV29-1; clone size: few; J gene: TRBJ2-5; CDR3 protein: CSVDQTGFGEQYF; CDR3 DNA: TGCAGCGTTGATCAGACAGGGTTTGGGGAGCAGTACTTC
D gene: -; V gene: TRBV14; clone size: few; J gene: TRBJ2-5; CDR3 protein: CASSRMRGETQYF; CDR3 DNA: TGTGCCAGCAGCCGTATGAGAGGGGAGACCCAGTACTTC
D gene: TRBD2; V gene: TRBV2; clone size: -; J gene: TRBJ2-1; CDR3 protein: CASNIALAGGGHEQFF; CDR3 DNA: TGTGCCAGCAATATCGCCCTAGCGGGGGGCGGGCATGAGCAGTTCTTC
D gene: TRBD1; V gene: TRBV20-1; clone size: -; J gene: TRBJ2-7; CDR3 protein: CSASYRGASSYEQYF; CDR3 DNA: TGCAGTGCTAGTTACAGGGGGGCAAGCTCCTACGAGCAGTACTTC
D gene: TRBD2; V gene: TRBV24-1; clone size: few; J gene: TRBJ2-1; CDR3 protein: CATSDLGTSGGGEQFF; CDR3 DNA: TGTGCCACCAGTGATTTGGGGACTAGCGGGGGAGGTGAGCAGTTCTTC
D gene: -; V gene: TRBV6-5; clone size: -; J gene: TRBJ2-1; CDR3 protein: CASSFWAGLYNEQFF; CDR3 DNA: TGTGCCAGCAGTTTCTGGGCCGGCCTTTACAATGAGCAGTTCTTC
D gene: TRBD1; V gene: TRBV10-3; clone size: -; J gene: TRBJ1-2; CDR3 protein: CAIRGQDYGYTF; CDR3 DNA: TGTGCCATCAGGGGACAGGACTATGGCTACACCTTC
D gene: TRBD2; V gene: TRBV20-1; clone size: -; J gene: TRBJ2-7; CDR3 protein: CSARLAGVPSYEQYF; CDR3 DNA: TGCAGTGCTAGACTAGCGGGAGTTCCCTCCTACGAGCAGTACTTC
D gene: -; V gene: TRBV12-3/TRBV12-4; clone size: -; J gene: TRBJ2-1; CDR3 protein: CASRPPGYNEQFF; CDR3 DNA: TGTGCCAGCAGACCCCCAGGGTACAATGAGCAGTTCTTC
D gene: TRBD1; V gene: TRBV7-9; clone size: -; J gene: TRBJ2-5; CDR3 protein: CASSNYRDREMTQYF; CDR3 DNA: TGTGCCAGCAGCAACTACCGGGACAGGGAGATGACCCAGTACTTC
D gene: -; V gene: TRBV29-1; clone size: few; J gene: TRBJ1-2; CDR3 protein: CSVGQIYGYTF; CDR3 DNA: TGCAGCGTTGGTCAGATCTATGGCTACACCTTC
D gene: TRBD1; V gene: TRBV6-6; clone size: -; J gene: TRBJ1-5; CDR3 protein: CASSSTGGYSNQPQHF; CDR3 DNA: TGTGCCAGCAGTTCCACAGGGGGTTATAGCAATCAGCCCCAGCATTTT
D gene: -; V gene: TRBV7-9; clone size: -; J gene: TRBJ1-1; CDR3 protein: CASNGGNTEAFF; CDR3 DNA: TGTGCCAGCAACGGGGGAAACACTGAAGCTTTCTTT
D gene: TRBD1; V gene: TRBV6-2/TRBV6-3; clone size: -; J gene: TRBJ2-5; CDR3 protein: CASSLPGQGASQETQYF; CDR3 DNA: TGTGCCAGCAGCCTCCCGGGACAGGGTGCCTCGCAAGAGACCCAGTACTTC
D gene: -; V gene: TRBV29-1; clone size: -; J gene: TRBJ2-7; CDR3 protein: CSVLDNTDEQYF; CDR3 DNA: TGCAGCGTTCTGGACAACACGGACGAGCAGTACTTC
D gene: TRBD1; V gene: TRBV7-2; clone size: -; J gene: TRBJ2-1; CDR3 protein: CASSTEGTGYNEQFF; CDR3 DNA: TGTGCCAGCAGCACCGAGGGGACAGGCTACAATGAGCAGTTCTTC
D gene: TRBD1; V gene: TRBV14; clone size: -; J gene: TRBJ1-1; CDR3 protein: CASSLQGEYTEAFF; CDR3 DNA: TGTGCCAGCAGCCTACAGGGGGAGTACACTGAAGCTTTCTTT
D gene: -; V gene: TRBV29-1; clone size: -; J gene: TRBJ2-7; CDR3 protein: CSATAQSYEQYF; CDR3 DNA: TGCAGTGCCACAGCCCAGTCCTACGAGCAGTACTTC
D gene: TRBD1; V gene: TRBV6-4; clone size: -; J gene: TRBJ2-1; CDR3 protein: CASRPGQDYNEQFF; CDR3 DNA: TGTGCCAGCAGGCCGGGACAGGACTACAATGAGCAGTTCTTC
D gene: -; V gene: TRBV6-6; clone size: -; J gene: TRBJ1-5; CDR3 protein: CASSYIRWGNGDQPQHF; CDR3 DNA: TGTGCCAGCAGTTATATCCGTTGGGGTAATGGGGATCAGCCCCAGCATTTT
D gene: TRBD2; V gene: TRBV18; clone size: -; J gene: TRBJ2-7; CDR3 protein: CASSPDSGAYEQYF; CDR3 DNA: TGTGCCAGCTCACCAGACAGCGGGGCCTACGAGCAGTACTTC
D gene: -; V gene: TRBV11-2; clone size: -; J gene: TRBJ2-1; CDR3 protein: CASSLLGMGRGNEQFF; CDR3 DNA: TGTGCCAGCAGCTTATTGGGAATGGGGCGGGGCAATGAGCAGTTCTTC
D gene: TRBD1; V gene: TRBV5-1; clone size: -; J gene: TRBJ2-5; CDR3 protein: CASSLHRGQETQYF; CDR3 DNA: TGCGCCAGCAGCTTGCACAGGGGTCAAGAGACCCAGTACTTC
D gene: -; V gene: TRBV12-3/TRBV12-4; clone size: -; J gene: TRBJ2-3; CDR3 protein: CASRPRPDTDTQYF; CDR3 DNA: TGTGCCAGCAGGCCCCGGCCCGACACAGATACGCAGTATTTT
D gene: TRBD1; V gene: TRBV20-1; clone size: -; J gene: TRBJ2-2; CDR3 protein: CSARDGQGPNTGERFF; CDR3 DNA: TGCAGTGCTAGAGATGGACAGGGACCGAACACCGGGGAGCGGTTTTTT
D gene: -; V gene: TRBV6-5; clone size: -; J gene: TRBJ1-2; CDR3 protein: CASSSPPGTPEKDGYTF; CDR3 DNA: TGTGCCAGCAGTTCTCCTCCCGGGACCCCCGAGAAAGACGGCTACACCTTC
D gene: -; V gene: TRBV7-9; clone size: -; J gene: TRBJ2-5; CDR3 protein: CASSFPGFEETQYF; CDR3 DNA: TGTGCCAGCAGCTTCCCGGGGTTTGAGGAGACCCAGTACTTC
D gene: -; V gene: TRBV29-1; clone size: -; J gene: TRBJ2-1; CDR3 protein: CSVLSGNNEQFF; CDR3 DNA: TGCAGCGTTCTCTCCGGGAACAATGAGCAGTTCTTC
D gene: -; V gene: TRBV7-3; clone size: -; J gene: TRBJ2-3; CDR3 protein: CASSRTGRENTDTQYF; CDR3 DNA: TGTGCCAGCAGCCGAACGGGCAGGGAGAATACAGATACGCAGTATTTT
D gene: -; V gene: TRBV24-1; clone size: once; J gene: TRBJ2-3; CDR3 protein: CATSPPRGADTQYF; CDR3 DNA: TGTGCCACCAGTCCTCCCCGTGGAGCAGATACGCAGTATTTT
D gene: TRBD1; V gene: TRBV9; clone size: few; J gene: TRBJ2-3; CDR3 protein: CASSGGQGSNTQYF; CDR3 DNA: TGTGCCAGCAGCGGCGGACAGGGGAGTAATACGCAGTATTTT
D gene: -; V gene: TRBV5-1; clone size: once; J gene: TRBJ2-7; CDR3 protein: CASSLRGPNYEQYF; CDR3 DNA: TGCGCCAGCAGCTTGCGGGGTCCCAACTACGAGCAGTACTTC
D gene: -; V gene: TRBV10-3; clone size: -; J gene: TRBJ2-5; CDR3 protein: CAIRESGTGETQYF; CDR3 DNA: TGTGCCATCAGGGAGTCGGGTACGGGGGAGACCCAGTACTTC
D gene: -; V gene: TRBV2; clone size: -; J gene: TRBJ1-5; CDR3 protein: CASSANSNQPQHF; CDR3 DNA: TGTGCCAGCAGTGCGAATAGCAATCAGCCCCAGCATTTT
D gene: -; V gene: TRBV12-3/TRBV12-4; clone size: -; J gene: TRBJ2-3; CDR3 protein: CATAAQRPDTQYF; CDR3 DNA: TGTGCCACGGCAGCCCAGCGGCCAGATACGCAGTATTTT
D gene: -; V gene: TRBV6-6; clone size: -; J gene: TRBJ2-5; CDR3 protein: CASSYKVETQYF; CDR3 DNA: TGTGCCAGCAGTTATAAGGTGGAGACCCAGTACTTC
D gene: TRBD2; V gene: TRBV12-3/TRBV12-4; clone size: few; J gene: TRBJ2-7; CDR3 protein: CASNTRVAGTLYNEQYF; CDR3 DNA: TGTGCCAGCAACACTAGGGTAGCGGGCACCCTTTACAATGAGCAGTACTTC